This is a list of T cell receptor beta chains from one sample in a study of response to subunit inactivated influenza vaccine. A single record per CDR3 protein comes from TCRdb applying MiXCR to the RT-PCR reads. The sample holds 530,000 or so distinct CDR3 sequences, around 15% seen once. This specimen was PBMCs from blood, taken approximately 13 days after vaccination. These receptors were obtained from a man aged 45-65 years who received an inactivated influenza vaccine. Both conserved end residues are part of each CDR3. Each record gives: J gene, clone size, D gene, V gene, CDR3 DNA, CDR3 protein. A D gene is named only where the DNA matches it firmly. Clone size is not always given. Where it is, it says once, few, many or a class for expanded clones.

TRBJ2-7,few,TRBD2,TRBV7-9,TGTGCCAGCAGCCCACTTGCTAGCGGGACCTCCTCCTACGAGCAGTACTTC,CASSPLASGTSSYEQYF
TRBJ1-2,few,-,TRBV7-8,TGTGCCAGCAGCTTACTGGATAACTATGGCTACACCTTC,CASSLLDNYGYTF
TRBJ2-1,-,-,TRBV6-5,TGTGCCAGCAGTTACTCACCAGGGGGGTCCTACAATGAGCAGTTCTTC,CASSYSPGGSYNEQFF
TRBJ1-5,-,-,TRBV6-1,TGTGCCAGCAGAACAGAACCCTCGGGTAATCAGCCCCAGCATTTT,CASRTEPSGNQPQHF
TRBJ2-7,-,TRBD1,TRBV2,TGTGCCAGCAGCGGGAGACAGGGGTACGAGCAGTACTTC,CASSGRQGYEQYF
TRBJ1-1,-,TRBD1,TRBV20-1,TGCAGTGCTCTTGACAGGGAGTCCTCTCACACTGAAGCTTTCTTT,CSALDRESSHTEAFF
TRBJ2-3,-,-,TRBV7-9,TGTGCCAGCAGCCAACCTCCCACAGATACGCAGTATTTT,CASSQPPTDTQYF
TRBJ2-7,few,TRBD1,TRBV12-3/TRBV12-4,TGTGCCAGCAGTTTAGGGGACAGGGGGCGCGAGCAGTACTTC,CASSLGDRGREQYF
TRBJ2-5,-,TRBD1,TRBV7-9,TGTGCCAGCAGCCTACGGGACAGGGCCCAAGAGACCCAGTACTTC,CASSLRDRAQETQYF
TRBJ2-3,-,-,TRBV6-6,TGTGCCAGCAGTTACGGGACGAGGGCGCAGTATTTT,CASSYGTRAQYF